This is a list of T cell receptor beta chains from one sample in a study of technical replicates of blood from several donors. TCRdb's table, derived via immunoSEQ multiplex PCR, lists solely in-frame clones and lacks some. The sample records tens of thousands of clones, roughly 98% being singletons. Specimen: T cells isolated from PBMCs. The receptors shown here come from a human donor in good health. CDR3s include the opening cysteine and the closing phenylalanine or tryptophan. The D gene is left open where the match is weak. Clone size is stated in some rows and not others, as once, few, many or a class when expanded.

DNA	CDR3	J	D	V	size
TGTGCCAGCAGCCAGGGACAGCTCTACGAGCAGTACTTC	CASSQGQLYEQYF	TRBJ2-7	TRBD1	TRBV13	NA
TGTGCCAGCAGCACCAGATACAGGGGGTGGGAAGAGACCCAGTACTTC	CASSTRYRGWEETQYF	TRBJ2-5	TRBD1	TRBV5-6	NA
TGTGCCAGCAGCCGACAGGGTGATCAGCCCCAGCATTTT	CASSRQGDQPQHF	TRBJ1-5	TRBD1	TRBV6-5	NA
TGTGCCAGCAGTCCGCACACCAGGGGCACTGAAGCTTTCTTT	CASSPHTRGTEAFF	TRBJ1-1	NA	TRBV6-5	NA
TGTGCCAGCAGCTTTTCACGTTCGGGAGGCACAGATACGCAGTATTTT	CASSFSRSGGTDTQYF	TRBJ2-3	NA	TRBV5-4	NA
TGTGCCAGCAGCTTGTCTGTGGGGGGGGGAGATACGCAGTATTTT	CASSLSVGGGDTQYF	TRBJ2-3	TRBD2	TRBV7-3	NA
TGTGCCAGCAGTGAACGTAAACAGGGGGCGGACATTCAGTACTTC	CASSERKQGADIQYF	TRBJ2-4	TRBD1	TRBV25-1	NA
TGTGCCAGCAGCGAGACAGGGCTTTCTGGAAACACCATATATTTT	CASSETGLSGNTIYF	TRBJ1-3	TRBD1	TRBV5-7	NA
TGTGCCAGCAGTGAATCGACGGGACAGGGGGTTTCACCCCTCCACTTT	CASSESTGQGVSPLHF	TRBJ1-6	TRBD1	TRBV6-1	NA
TGTGCCAGCAGAACCGGGACAGGAAACTATGGCTACACCTTC	CASRTGTGNYGYTF	TRBJ1-2	TRBD1	TRBV6-5	once
TGTGCCAGCAGCCCCGTAGGGACAGGATTACCCGAAGCTTTCTTT	CASSPVGTGLPEAFF	TRBJ1-1	TRBD1	TRBV13	NA
TGTGCCAGCAGCCAAACCGAAAGGGGGTGGAATGAGCAGTTCTTC	CASSQTERGWNEQFF	TRBJ2-1	NA	TRBV7-9	NA
TGCGCCAGCAGCTTGGCATGGGGGGATGGGACCCAGTACTTC	CASSLAWGDGTQYF	TRBJ2-5	NA	TRBV5-1	NA
TGTGCCAGCAGTGTCCAGGGGGCGAGAGAGCAGTACTTC	CASSVQGAREQYF	TRBJ2-7	TRBD1	TRBV6-1	NA
TGTGCCAGCAGCACAGGACAGGCAGCCTACGAGCAGTACTTC	CASSTGQAAYEQYF	TRBJ2-7	TRBD1	TRBV11-3	NA
TGTGCCAGCAGCTTCCCGGGTGCGGAGGGCCAGTACTTC	CASSFPGAEGQYF	TRBJ2-5	NA	TRBV7-8	NA